These 24 T cell receptor beta chains originate from one sample sequenced in a study of blood T cell repertoires in COVID-19. The method was immunoSEQ multiplex PCR; TCRdb's version includes in-frame clones alone and lacks a portion of them. The repertoire includes 150,000 to 200,000 clones, roughly 74% of them detected once, and around 14% sits in the top ten. The source material was peripheral blood. These receptors were collected from a woman over 75 with acute or convalescent COVID-19.

The rearrangement uses TRBV5-4 and TRBJ2-3, with D possibly matching TRBD1 (7 bases). CDR1 is SGHNT and CDR2 is YYREEE in the germline V gene (reference sequence). The CDR3 spans 17 residues. V was trimmed by 2 bases and J by 4 bases, leaving 20 bases between them. Here the CDR3 DNA reads TGTGCCAGCAGCTTTCACAGGGGCCCAGGAGGGGCAGATACGCAGTATTTT. It encodes CASSFHRGPGGADTQYF.

The chain uses TRBV7-6 and TRBJ2-7; TRBD1 agrees at 9 bases. Germline CDR1 is SGHVS and CDR2 is FNYEAQ. The CDR3 length is 15 residues. After removal of 5 bases from V and 1 base from J, the junction contained 6 bases not matched to a gene. This CDR3 reads CASSLGTGTSYEQYF. The CDR3 nucleotides read TGTGCCAGCAGCCTCGGGACAGGGACGTCCTACGAGCAGTACTTC. Supplemented by reference TRBV7-6 and TRBJ2-7, the full variable domain reads GAGVSQSPRYKVTKRGQDVALRCDPISGHVSLYWYRQALGQGPEFLTYFNYEAQQDKSGLPNDRFSAERPEGSISTLTIQRTEQRDSAMYRCASSLGTGTSYEQYFGPGTRLTVT.

This clone occurred once. The V and J genes are TRBV3-1 (or the pseudogene TRBV3-2) and TRBJ2-7, with D possibly matching TRBD2 (6 bases). Germline values: CDR1 LGHDT, CDR2 YNNKEL (reference sequence). This CDR3 spans 13 amino acids. V lost 2 bases, J lost 3 bases, and 8 bases lay in between. CDR3 amino acids: CASSQWGVYEQYF. Here the CDR3 DNA reads TGTGCCAGCAGCCAATGGGGGGTCTACGAGCAGTACTTC.

This chain connects TRBV24-1 to TRBJ2-2; D is unclear. V was pared by 3 bases and J by 2 bases, with 3 bases between. Germline CDR1 and CDR2: KGHDR and SFDVKD. This CDR3 is built from 13 residues. The CDR3 bases are TGTGCCACCAGTGATCCAAACACCGGGGAGCTGTTTTTT. This sequence encodes CATSDPNTGELFF.

This clone occurred once. The rearrangement links TRBV6-5 to TRBJ2-3, with 10 positions matching TRBD2. The CDR3 has 14 amino acids. CDR1 is MNHEY and CDR2 is SVGAGI in the germline V gene. V lost 5 bases and J lost 5; bases outside the gene matches: 4. CDR3 sequence (DNA): TGTGCCAGCAGTAGCGGGGGGGCCAAAGATACGCAGTATTTT. Protein: CASSSGGAKDTQYF.

This chain links TRBV5-1 with TRBJ2-3, with a weak D call TRBD2 (5 bases). CDR1 SGHRS and CDR2 YFSETQ come from the germline V gene. This CDR3 region has 14 residues. The V and J ends lost 2 bases and 3 bases respectively, with 10 bases between them. This CDR3 is CASSLTAGTDTQYF. CDR3 in DNA: TGCGCCAGCAGCTTAACTGCGGGTACAGATACGCAGTATTTT.

CDR3 sequence: CASSSADTQYF. CDR3 coding DNA: TGTGCCAGCAGCTCGGCAGATACGCAGTATTTT. The V call is TRBV9, the J call TRBJ2-3; no clear D. The CDR3 extends over 11 amino acids. V was cut by 4 bases and J by 4 bases, with 4 bases left in between. CDR1 is SGDLS, CDR2 YYNGEE, per germline. Complete variable domain (other parts from reference TRBV9 and TRBJ2-3): DSGVTQTPKHLITATGQRVTLRCSPRSGDLSVYWYQQSLDQGLQFLIQYYNGEERAKGNILERFSAQQFPDLHSELNLSSLELGDSALYFCASSSADTQYFGPGTRLTVL.

This clone was counted once. The rearrangement uses TRBV6-1 and TRBJ1-5; D call uncertain. The ends were cut back, 0 bases at V and 2 bases at J, with 11 bases in the middle. Germline-derived CDR1 and CDR2 are MNHNS and SASEGT. The CDR3 is made up of 16 amino acids. The CDR3 reads CASSEARVGGNQPQHF. The CDR3 DNA sequence: TGTGCCAGCAGTGAAGCACGGGTGGGAGGCAATCAGCCCCAGCATTTT.

The chain is built from TRBV20-1 and TRBJ2-7; unclear D gene. Germline CDR1 reads DFQATT; CDR2 reads SNEGSKA (reference sequence). The CDR3 covers 11 residues. With 0 bases removed from V and 4 bases from J, the gap between germline ends came to 4 bases. CDR3 nucleotide sequence: TGCAGTGCTAGAGACGGGTACGAGCAGTACTTC. It is translated as CSARDGYEQYF.

This clone has a handful of counts. The J gene is TRBJ1-5, the V gene TRBV12-5; D possibly corresponds to TRBD1 (6 bases). The germline V gene has CDR1 LGHNT and CDR2 FRNRAP. CDR3 size: 13 residues. Trimming took off 5 bases at V and 5 bases at J, with 10 bases between the two ends. The CDR3 DNA reads TGTGCTAGTGGTGGGCAGGGGCATCAGCCCCAGCATTTT. The encoded protein is CASGGQGHQPQHF.

This clone turned up a few times. The chain links TRBV12-2 to TRBJ1-1; the DNA was not compared with TRBD1, the D call given in the table. TRBV12-2 is deemed a pseudogene. The CDR3 covers 13 residues. CDR3 DNA sequence: TGTGCAAGTCGACCTCGACAGGGGAGGCGAGCTTTCTTT. This encodes CASRPRQGRRAFF.

The chain is built from TRBV29-1 and TRBJ2-1; 8 nucleotides agree with TRBD2. V was pared by 4 bases and J by 7 bases, with 6 bases of the junction left unmatched. The CDR3 loop spans 13 amino acids. The V gene's germline CDR1 is SQVTM and CDR2 ANQGSEA. CDR3 in amino acids: CSVGRAGVNEQFF. For the CDR3, the DNA is TGCAGCGTTGGGCGAGCGGGAGTGAATGAGCAGTTCTTC.

This chain links TRBV19 with TRBJ1-1; D possibly corresponds to TRBD1 (5 bases). Germline lookup yields CDR1 LNHDA and CDR2 SQIVND (reference sequence). The CDR3 runs 14 residues. V dropped 1 base and J dropped 0 bases, with 6 bases sitting between them. The CDR3, as DNA: TGTGCCAGTAGTATAGGACAGATGAACACTGAAGCTTTCTTT. The encoded protein is CASSIGQMNTEAFF.

The gene calls are TRBV5-1 and TRBJ1-2; TRBD1 matches 11 bases. The CDR3 spans 16 residues. Trimming cost V 1 base and J 6 bases; bases outside gene matches: 8. Germline-derived CDR1 and CDR2 are SGHRS and YFSETQ. In DNA, the CDR3 is TGCGCCAGCAGCTTGATCCTAAGGACAGGGGGCCATGGCTACACCTTC. Amino acids: CASSLILRTGGHGYTF.

The genes are TRBV28 and TRBJ1-1; maybe TRBD1 (6 bases). Trimming removed 3 bases at V and 0 bases at J, with 14 bases between. The CDR3 contains 16 residues. CDR1 and CDR2 from the germline V gene are MDHEN and SYDVKM. As DNA, the CDR3 is TGTGCCAGCAGTTTCCCGGGGGGCCCCATGAACACTGAAGCTTTCTTT. This sequence encodes CASSFPGGPMNTEAFF.

This rearrangement joins TRBV5-1 to TRBJ1-1; TRBD1 agrees at 7 bases. This CDR3 spans 15 amino acids. Per germline, CDR1 SGHRS and CDR2 YFSETQ. V was clipped by 4 bases and J by 3 bases; unmatched bases: 9. This CDR3 is CASSPWGQTDTEAFF. The CDR3 DNA reads TGCGCCAGCAGCCCCTGGGGACAGACAGACACTGAAGCTTTCTTT.

The chain has TRBV9 and TRBJ1-2; D is unresolved. The V gene lost 2 bases and the J gene lost 4 bases, with 12 bases spanning the gap. Germline V gene lookup returns CDR1 SGDLS and CDR2 YYNGEE. CDR3 size: 14 residues. CDR3 amino acids: CASSVTGSTYGYTF. The DNA for the CDR3 is TGTGCCAGCAGCGTGACCGGGTCCACCTATGGCTACACCTTC.

The genes are TRBV7-2 and TRBJ2-7, with 8 bases matching TRBD2. CDR3 length: 14 residues. Germline-derived CDR1 and CDR2 are SGHTA and FQGNSA. V lost 3 bases and J lost 4; bases outside the gene matches: 5. CDR3 in amino acids: CASSLAGGGYEQYF. CDR3 nucleotides: TGTGCCAGCAGCTTGGCGGGAGGAGGATACGAGCAGTACTTC.

CDR3 protein: CASSRGSSFYGYTF. The CDR3, as DNA: TGTGCCAGCAGCCGAGGATCCTCGTTCTATGGCTACACCTTC. The chain uses TRBV5-6 and TRBJ1-2; D is unresolved. The CDR3 runs 14 residues. Trimming cost V 4 bases and J 4 bases, with 14 bases left between them. The germline V gene has CDR1 SGHDT and CDR2 YYEEEE.

The chain couples TRBV11-2 to TRBJ2-2; TRBD2 agrees at 7 bases. V was pared by 1 base and J by 3 bases, with 11 bases of the junction left unmatched. The CDR3 length is 18 residues. The germline gives CDR1 SGHAT, CDR2 FQNNGV. The CDR3 bases are TGTGCCAGCAGCTTAGTTAGGGGCAGCCTAGCGGACACCGGGGAGCTGTTTTTT. This gives the protein CASSLVRGSLADTGELFF. The full variable domain, with the rest looked up from reference TRBV11-2 and TRBJ2-2, is EAGVAQSPRYKIIEKRQSVAFWCNPISGHATLYWYQQILGQGPKLLIQFQNNGVVDDSQLPKDRFSAERLKGVDSTLKIQPAKLEDSAVYLCASSLVRGSLADTGELFFGEGSRLTVL.

The chain uses TRBV4-1 and TRBJ1-2; D is unclear. This CDR3 is 14 amino acids long. The ends were cut back, 6 bases at V and 1 base at J, with 12 bases in the middle. Germline CDR1 MGHRA, CDR2 YSYEKL. CDR3 DNA: TGCGCCAGCAGTCGGGTTGGCGTTAACTATGGCTACACCTTC. This sequence encodes CASSRVGVNYGYTF.

This clone turned up a few times. V gene TRBV4-1 combines with J gene TRBJ1-5; 8 bases align to TRBD1. The V gene end was trimmed by 2 bases and the J gene end by 2 bases; junction bases not matched to a gene: 5. Germline V gene data show CDR1 as MGHRA and CDR2 as YSYEKL. This CDR3 is built from 16 residues. CDR3 in amino acids: CASSQQGAAGNQPQHF. The CDR3 bases are TGCGCCAGCAGCCAACAGGGGGCGGCAGGCAATCAGCCCCAGCATTTT.

This clone has a single count. The chain joins TRBV2 to TRBJ1-5, with TRBD1 matching over 9 bases. Per germline, CDR1 SNHLY and CDR2 FYNNEI. CDR3 size: 14 residues. V gave up 3 bases and J gave up 7 bases; unmatched junction bases: 4. The CDR3 nucleotides are TGTGCCAGCAGTGAGGGGACAGGGATCCAGCCCCAGCATTTT. Translating gives CASSEGTGIQPQHF.

The rearrangement joins TRBV19 to TRBJ2-2; the match to TRBD2 covers 10 bases. Germline CDR1 LNHDA, CDR2 SQIVND (reference sequence). V gave up 2 bases and J gave up 4 bases; unmatched junction bases: 13. CDR3 length: 19 residues. The CDR3: CASSIWGAGGLRVTGELFF. The CDR3 bases are TGTGCCAGTAGTATATGGGGAGCGGGGGGGCTCCGGGTCACCGGGGAGCTGTTTTTT.